This T cell receptor beta chain stems from a study of CD4+ T cells in melanoma. Points from the study as a whole: Reportedly, melanoma neoantigen-specific CD4+ T cells showed varied differentiation states. CD8+ T cell, macrophage and B cell function reportedly correlated with neoantigen-specific CD4+ T cells.

Notes on this clone: What it binds is not known.

Clones were read by immunoSEQ multiplex PCR, and TCRdb kept only the in-frame ones, dropping some. The sample lists fewer than 150,000 clones; around 90% were seen once. Per the germline V gene, CDR1 is MGHRA and CDR2 is YSYEKL. Trimming shortened V by 0 bases and J by 4 bases, and 12 bases separated the two germline ends. The CDR3 is made up of 15 amino acids. The receptor was isolated from a human donor with melanoma. The chain is built from TRBV4-1 and TRBJ1-1; D not certain. CDR3 in DNA: TGCGCCAGCAGCCAAGAGGCAGCCCAACGCACTGAAGCTTTCTTT. This codes for CASSQEAAQRTEAFF.